Included here is one T cell receptor beta chain sequence, with context. Following a re-call of the 5' RACE reads, TCRdb has one entry per CDR3 protein and lacks DNA. The sample shows some 300,000 distinct CDR3 sequences, and 0.39% sits with its ten largest clones. This entry comes from a study of T cells expressing NK-cell markers. In germline, CDR1 is LGHDT, CDR2 YNNKEL (reference sequence). The CDR3 runs to 16 residues. Specimen: blood T cells: a sorted CD56 or NKG2C T cell subset, CD4+ or CD8+ T cells, or bulk PBMC T cells (not recorded which). The TCR was taken from a young man in good health. The chain joins TRBV3-1 to TRBJ2-7; TCRdb's D call of TRBD2 is untestable without DNA. The CDR3 is CASSHRLALVGYEQYF.